These 23 T cell receptor beta chains were sequenced from one sample in a study of CD8 T cells in Susac syndrome. An amount of RNA that ranged from 0.5 to 1 ug was reverse transcribed with random hexamers. TCRdb analysed the immunoSEQ multiplex PCR reads with MiXCR anew, one entry per CDR3 protein. The sample contains around 70,000 distinct CDR3 sequences, 94% of which appear only once. The sample taken for sequencing was CD8+ T cells from PBMCs. These receptors all stem from a human donor with multiple sclerosis.

This chain connects TRBV4-1 to TRBJ2-3, with 10 positions matching TRBD1. The CDR3 is 14 residues long. V lost 3 bases and J lost 6; bases outside the gene matches: 3. The germline CDR1 and CDR2 sequences are MGHRA and YSYEKL. The DNA of the CDR3 is TGCGCCAGCAGCCAGAGGACAGGGGGGGATACGCAGTATTTT. It specifies CASSQRTGGDTQYF.

This clonotype was seen only once. This rearrangement joins TRBV30 to TRBJ1-5, with a possible D match to TRBD1 (6 bases). Germline assignment: CDR1 GTSNPN and CDR2 SVGIG (reference sequence). Trimming shortened V by 1 base and J by 6 bases, and 16 bases separated the two germline ends. This CDR3 has 15 amino acids. In DNA, the CDR3 is TGTGCCTGGAGTGCAGGGCAGGGAGGGGGTCAGCCCCAGCATTTT. Translation: CAWSAGQGGGQPQHF.

The chain couples TRBV29-1 to TRBJ1-4; D gene uncertain. In germline, CDR1 is SQVTM, CDR2 ANQGSEA. This CDR3 region has 15 residues. The germline V and J ends were trimmed by 0 bases and 5 bases, with 13 bases remaining between them. CDR3 loop: CSVEEREGSNEKLFF. Written as DNA, the CDR3 is TGCAGCGTTGAAGAAAGGGAGGGATCCAATGAAAAACTGTTTTTT. Based on the CDR3 plus reference TRBV29-1 and TRBJ1-4, the full variable domain is SAVISQKPSRDICQRGTSLTIQCQVDSQVTMMFWYRQQPGQSLTLIATANQGSEATYESGFVIDKFPISRPNLTFSTLTVSNMSPEDSSIYLCSVEEREGSNEKLFFGSGTQLSVL.

This clonotype appeared a single time. The rearrangement links TRBV7-9 to TRBJ2-1; TRBD1 or TRBD2 may be the D gene (6 bases each). The CDR3 is 15 amino acids. V lost 2 bases to trimming and J lost 5 bases, with 13 bases between them. Germline CDR1 reads SEHNR; CDR2 reads FQNEAQ (reference sequence). This chain's CDR3 is CASSLREEGDNEQFF. CDR3 DNA: TGTGCCAGCAGCTTAAGGGAGGAGGGGGACAATGAGCAGTTCTTC.

The V and J genes are TRBV9 and TRBJ2-1; TRBD1 or TRBD2 may be the D gene (5 bases each). V lost 3 bases and J 2 bases, leaving 18 bases between the germline ends. This CDR3 spans 17 amino acids. Germline V gives CDR1 SGDLS, CDR2 YYNGEE. CDR3 coding DNA: TGTGCCAGCAGCGGCACCGGGACCTATGAACCCTACAATGAGCAGTTCTTC. Amino acids: CASSGTGTYEPYNEQFF.

The chain links TRBV20-1 to TRBJ1-1; D is unresolved. Trimming shortened V by 7 bases and J by 12 bases, and 15 bases separated the two germline ends. CDR1 DFQATT and CDR2 SNEGSKA come from the germline V gene (reference sequence). The CDR3 consists of 10 residues. CDR3 amino acids: CSVVKGLSFF. The CDR3 DNA is TGCAGTGTTGTTAAGGGTTTGTCTTTCTTT.

The gene calls are TRBV9 and TRBJ1-4; the D is unclear. V was pared by 1 base and J by 4 bases, with 17 bases between. Germline CDR1 is SGDLS and CDR2 is YYNGEE. There are 17 residues in the CDR3. CDR3 residues: CASSVSESGLGNEKLFF. Written as DNA, the CDR3 is TGTGCCAGCAGCGTATCGGAGTCGGGGTTAGGTAATGAAAAACTGTTTTTT.

The rearrangement uses TRBV24-1 and TRBJ2-3; 11 bases agree with TRBD2. CDR3 length equals 14 residues. V lost 10 bases to trimming and J lost 2 bases; unmatched junction nucleotides: 4. Germline V gene sequence: CDR1 KGHDR, CDR2 SFDVKD. The CDR3 DNA follows: TGTGCCACGGGGACTAGCGGAGACACAGATACGCAGTATTTT. This encodes CATGTSGDTDTQYF.

J is TRBJ2-7 and V is TRBV27, with D perhaps assigned TRBD1 or TRBD2 (5 bases each). The CDR3 length is 12 residues. V lost 4 bases and J 9 bases, leaving 13 bases between the germline ends. From germline, CDR1 is MNHEY and CDR2 SMNVEV (reference sequence). The CDR3 sequence is CASSSSGPRQYF. CDR3 bases: TGTGCCAGCAGTTCATCGGGGCCGCGGCAGTACTTC.

The genes are TRBV11-2 and TRBJ2-7, with TRBD1 matching over 9 bases. Germline V gene lookup returns CDR1 SGHAT and CDR2 FQNNGV. V was clipped by 3 bases and J by 6 bases; unmatched bases: 9. CDR3 length equals 15 residues. The CDR3 DNA is TGTGCCAGCAGCTTGGGCCGGGACAGGGTTTTCGAGCAGTACTTC. It yields the protein CASSLGRDRVFEQYF.

Only one count was recorded for this clonotype. This chain joins TRBV28 and TRBJ2-5; a possible D gene is TRBD2 (6 bases). Trimming took off 11 bases at V and 5 bases at J, with 12 bases between the two ends. The V gene's germline CDR1 is MDHEN and CDR2 SYDVKM. This CDR3 contains 11 residues. In DNA form, the CDR3 reads TGTGCCGGAGGGGACGCGGAGACCCAGTACTTC. Protein product: CAGGDAETQYF.

The chain couples TRBV29-1 to TRBJ2-1; D gene uncertain. V was cut by 2 bases and J by 2 bases, with 16 bases left in between. Germline loops: CDR1 SQVTM, CDR2 ANQGSEA. This CDR3 is built from 16 residues. Here the CDR3 reads CSVESRPSQTYNEQFF. The CDR3 DNA reads TGCAGCGTTGAATCGCGGCCATCACAAACCTACAATGAGCAGTTCTTC.

The CDR3: CASSQLLAGRETQYF. The CDR3, as DNA: TGCGCCAGCAGCCAACTCCTAGCGGGGCGGGAGACCCAGTACTTC. The chain recombines TRBV4-3 with TRBJ2-5; 9 positions match TRBD2. Trimming cost V 2 bases and J 5 bases; bases outside gene matches: 6. Looked up from germline, CDR1 is LGHNA and CDR2 is YSLEER. This CDR3 has 15 residues.

The chain carries TRBV28 and TRBJ2-6; 10 nucleotides agree with TRBD1. This CDR3 has 19 residues. V trimming: 7 bases; J trimming: 0 bases; junction bases outside the gene matches: 12. Germline V gives CDR1 MDHEN, CDR2 SYDVKM. CDR3 bases: TGTGCCAGCACCCTAGATCGGGACAGGGGTGTCTCTGGGGCCAACGTCCTGACTTTC. Its translation: CASTLDRDRGVSGANVLTF. Combining the CDR3 with reference TRBV28 and TRBJ2-6 gives the whole variable domain DVKVTQSSRYLVKRTGEKVFLECVQDMDHENMFWYRQDPGLGLRLIYFSYDVKMKEKGDIPEGYSVSREKKERFSLILESASTNQTSMYLCASTLDRDRGVSGANVLTFGAGSRLTVL.

CDR3 in DNA: TGCAGTGCTAGGACAGCCGACTATGGCTACACCTTC. The encoded protein is CSARTADYGYTF. The chain joins TRBV20-1 to TRBJ1-2; the D gene is possibly TRBD1 (5 bases). CDR3 length: 12 amino acids. CDR1 is DFQATT, CDR2 SNEGSKA, per germline (reference sequence). V dropped 3 bases and J dropped 3 bases, with 8 bases sitting between them.

This clonotype was recorded once. This chain joins TRBV27 and TRBJ2-3; D gene ambiguous. CDR3 length: 13 residues. Between the trimmed V and J ends, which lost 3 bases and 6 bases, there was a span of 10 bases. The germline V gene encodes CDR1 MNHEY and CDR2 SMNVEV (reference sequence). In nucleotides, the CDR3 is TGTGCCAGCAGTTTGATAGGCAGGGATACGCAGTATTTT. Its protein product is CASSLIGRDTQYF.

A few counts support this clonotype. The chain carries TRBV27 and TRBJ1-4; 9 nucleotides agree with TRBD1. CDR1 is MNHEY, CDR2 SMNVEV, per germline (reference sequence). V lost 3 bases to trimming and J lost 8 bases; unmatched junction nucleotides: 4. The CDR3 loop spans 14 amino acids. DNA for the CDR3: TGTGCCAGCAGTTTGGGGACAGGGACCGAAAAACTGTTTTTT. It is translated as CASSLGTGTEKLFF.

This chain links TRBV7-9 with TRBJ2-7, with a possible D match to TRBD1 (6 bases). Germline V gene sequence: CDR1 SEHNR, CDR2 FQNEAQ (reference sequence). V dropped 1 base and J dropped 5 bases, with 12 bases sitting between them. The CDR3 has 14 residues. The CDR3 nucleotides read TGTGCCAGCAGCTTAGTACAGGGACGCGACGAGCAGTACTTC. Protein: CASSLVQGRDEQYF.

The genes are TRBV29-1 and TRBJ2-7; TRBD1 matches 7 bases. The J segment lost 5 bases and the V segment lost 4 bases, leaving 8 bases of the junction unmatched. Per the germline V gene, CDR1 is SQVTM and CDR2 is ANQGSEA. The length of the CDR3 is 13 residues. DNA for the CDR3: TGCAGCGTTGTAGGGGGCAGGGCCCACGAGCAGTACTTC. This sequence encodes CSVVGGRAHEQYF.

V and J are TRBV5-6 and TRBJ1-1, with a tentative D call TRBD1 (5 bases). V lost 4 bases and J 7 bases, leaving 14 bases between the germline ends. Germline V lookup: CDR1 SGHDT, CDR2 YYEEEE. This CDR3 contains 13 residues. In DNA, the CDR3 is TGTGCCAGCAGCCGTTCGGGGACGGATGAAGCTTTCTTT. This translates into CASSRSGTDEAFF.

The V and J genes are TRBV20-1 and TRBJ2-1, with TRBD1 as a possible D gene (5 bases). This CDR3 is built from 14 residues. Germline loops: CDR1 DFQATT, CDR2 SNEGSKA (reference sequence). Trimming removed 3 bases at V and 2 bases at J, with 11 bases between. This CDR3 is CSARGRTAYNEQFF. The CDR3 DNA follows: TGCAGTGCTAGGGGGCGGACCGCCTACAATGAGCAGTTCTTC.

This CDR3 is CASSQVGGAGSSYNEQFF. CDR3 coding DNA: TGTGCCAGCAGCCAAGTCGGCGGGGCGGGAAGCTCCTACAATGAGCAGTTCTTC. J is TRBJ2-1 and V is TRBV3-1; a weak D match, TRBD2 (6 bases). The CDR3 contains 18 residues. The germline CDR1 and CDR2 sequences are LGHDT and YNNKEL (reference sequence). With 1 base removed from V and 0 bases from J, the gap between germline ends came to 16 bases.

Here the CDR3 DNA reads TGTGCCAGCAGTGAAGTCCGGGCCCAGAACACTGAAGCTTTCTTT. Its protein is CASSEVRAQNTEAFF. This sequence joins TRBV2 and TRBJ1-1; D unresolved. Trimming shortened V by 1 base and J by 1 base, and 10 bases separated the two germline ends. This CDR3 has 15 amino acids. Germline V lookup: CDR1 SNHLY, CDR2 FYNNEI.